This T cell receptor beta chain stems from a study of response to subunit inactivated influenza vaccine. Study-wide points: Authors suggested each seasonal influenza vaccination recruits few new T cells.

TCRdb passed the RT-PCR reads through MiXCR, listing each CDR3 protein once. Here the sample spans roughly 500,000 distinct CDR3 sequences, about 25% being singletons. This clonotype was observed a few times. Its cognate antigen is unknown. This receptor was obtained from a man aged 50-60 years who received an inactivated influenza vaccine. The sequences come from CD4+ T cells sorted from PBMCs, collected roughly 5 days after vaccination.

CDR3 coding DNA: TGTGCCAGCAGCCAAAGACAGGGTAGCTCCTATAATTCACCCCTCCACTTT. Translating gives CASSQRQGSSYNSPLHF. The V and J genes are TRBV3-1 and TRBJ1-6; TRBD1 matches at 7 bases. CDR1 is LGHDT, CDR2 YNNKEL, per germline (reference sequence). V dropped 2 bases and J dropped 0; count of bases not matched to a gene: 4. This CDR3 is 17 amino acids long.